This entry features one T cell receptor (beta chain) sequence. These data come from a study of cytomegalovirus exposure and HLA in healthy donors. The primer mix had 60 Vbeta and 13 Jbeta primers. Clones were read by immunoSEQ multiplex PCR, and TCRdb kept only the in-frame ones, dropping some. Among about 140,000 clones listed, roughly four fifths were seen once. The CDR3 spans 14 residues. V was clipped by 0 bases and J by 11 bases, with 13 bases between them. Germline lookup yields CDR1 LGHNA and CDR2 YNFKEQ. The chain combines TRBV4-2 with TRBJ1-4; D not certain. Sequencing was performed on PBMCs. The sequence came from a woman aged 35 to 49 in good health and CMV-seronegative. The CDR3 DNA sequence: TGTGCCAGCAGCCAAGATGGGCCACTTCTTAAACTGTTTTTT. Protein: CASSQDGPLLKLFF.